This T cell receptor (beta chain) was sequenced during a study of shared clonotypes between healthy human individuals. Study background: Aged 18 to 49, the donors were a couple of women and a few men.

Clones were sequenced by immunoSEQ multiplex PCR, and TCRdb holds only the in-frame ones, with some missing. The table has some 530,000 clones, 65% to 85% seen once. The CDR3 runs to 14 residues. From germline, CDR1 is SEHNR and CDR2 FQNEAQ (reference sequence). The ends were cut back, 5 bases at V and 4 bases at J, with 14 bases in the middle. General study findings and limits: Sampling covered blood only; tissue repertoires likely differ.

As concerns this clone: The antigen is undetermined.

The donors, all of them Caucasian adults, lived in Nashville, Tennessee. Sequencing used PBMCs. J is TRBJ1-1 and V is TRBV7-9, with a possible D match to TRBD1 (6 bases). The TCR comes from a woman between 35 and 50 years old in good health. Some clones in this sample may be carry-over from other donors' samples. CDR3 nucleotides: TGTGCCAGCAGCCGATCCGGAGGGGGCACTGAAGCTTTCTTT. The encoded protein is CASSRSGGGTEAFF.